The present entry profiles one TCR beta chain with its context. What it binds is not known. This CDR3 region has 10 residues. The V end was cut by 6 bases, the J end by 7 bases, with 9 bases between. CDR1 is DFQATT and CDR2 is SNEGSKA in the germline V gene (reference sequence). These data come from a study of cytomegalovirus exposure and HLA in healthy donors. The overall study: Per a later analysis, the roughly 670 first-cohort and 110 or so validation repertoires shared one platform.

Study conclusions and caveats: In vitro experiments confirmed that a few CMV-associated chains were specific for CMV antigens.

The data were produced by immunoSEQ multiplex PCR, yet TCRdb's version contains in-frame clones alone and is incomplete. Seen here are around 160,000 clones, about 89% observed once, and the top ten hold 3% to 3.5%. The origin of this receptor is a woman aged 18-29 years in good health and CMV-seropositive. The rearrangement joins TRBV20-1 to TRBJ1-1; D is perhaps TRBD1 (6 bases). What was sequenced was PBMCs. The CDR3, as DNA: TGCAGTGCCACAGGGTTTGAAGCTTTCTTT. Protein sequence: CSATGFEAFF.